This TCR beta chain was profiled in a study of shared clonotypes between healthy human individuals. On the study more broadly: Three CD4 naive, three CD4 memory, two CD8 naive and one CD8 memory plate were used per donor. Study-wide results and limits: Researchers sampled blood only, noting tissue repertoires likely differ.

Turning to this clone: Antigen specificity is unknown.

Healthy HIV-negative adults with no recent acute infections or vaccinations were recruited as donors. All participating donors were Caucasian adults from Nashville, Tennessee. Sequencing was performed with immunoSEQ multiplex PCR; in TCRdb, only in-frame clones are kept and a portion is missing. The profile shows approximately 350,000 clones, around 74% of them singletons. Trimming cost V 5 bases and J 1 base, with 11 bases left between them. The CDR3 consists of 14 residues. Germline loops: CDR1 LNHDA, CDR2 SQIVND (reference sequence). Sequencing was done on a sample of memory CD4+ T cells sorted from blood. Stated subset: CD45RA-negative fraction. The TCR comes from a man in his thirties or forties in good health. The chain is built from TRBV19 and TRBJ1-1, with a possible D match to TRBD1 (6 bases). DNA of the CDR3: TGTGCCAGTAGTCGCGGGACACAGAACACTGAAGCTTTCTTT. Protein product: CASSRGTQNTEAFF.